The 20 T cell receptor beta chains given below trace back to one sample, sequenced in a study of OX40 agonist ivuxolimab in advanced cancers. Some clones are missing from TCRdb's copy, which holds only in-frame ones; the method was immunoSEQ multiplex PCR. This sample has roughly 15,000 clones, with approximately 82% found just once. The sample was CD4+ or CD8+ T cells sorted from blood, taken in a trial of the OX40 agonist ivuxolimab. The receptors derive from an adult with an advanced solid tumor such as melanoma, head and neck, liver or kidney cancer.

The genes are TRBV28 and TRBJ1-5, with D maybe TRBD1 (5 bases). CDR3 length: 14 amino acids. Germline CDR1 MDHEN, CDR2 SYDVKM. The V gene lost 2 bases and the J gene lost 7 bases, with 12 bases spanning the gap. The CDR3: CASSLQGRKQPQHF. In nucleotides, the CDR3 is TGTGCCAGCAGTTTACAGGGTAGGAAACAGCCCCAGCATTTT.

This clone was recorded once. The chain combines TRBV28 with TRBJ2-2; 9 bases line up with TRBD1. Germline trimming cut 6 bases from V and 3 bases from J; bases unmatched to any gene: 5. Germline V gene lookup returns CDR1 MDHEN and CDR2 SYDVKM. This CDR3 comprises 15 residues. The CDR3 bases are TGTGCCAGCAGCGGACAGGGGCGGGACACCGGGGAGCTGTTTTTT. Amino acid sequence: CASSGQGRDTGELFF.

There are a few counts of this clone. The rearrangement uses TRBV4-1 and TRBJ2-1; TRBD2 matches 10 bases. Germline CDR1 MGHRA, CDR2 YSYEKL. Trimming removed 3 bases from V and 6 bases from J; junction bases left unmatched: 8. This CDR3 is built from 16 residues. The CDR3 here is CASSHVLAGVSNEQFF. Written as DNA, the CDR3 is TGCGCCAGCAGCCATGTCCTAGCGGGAGTTTCCAATGAGCAGTTCTTC.

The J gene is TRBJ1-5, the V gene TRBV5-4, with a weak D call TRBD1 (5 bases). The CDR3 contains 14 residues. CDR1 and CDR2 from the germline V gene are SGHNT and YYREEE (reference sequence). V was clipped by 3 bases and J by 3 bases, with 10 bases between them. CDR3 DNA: TGTGCCAGCAGCTATGAGGGGATCAATCAGCCCCAGCATTTT. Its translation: CASSYEGINQPQHF.

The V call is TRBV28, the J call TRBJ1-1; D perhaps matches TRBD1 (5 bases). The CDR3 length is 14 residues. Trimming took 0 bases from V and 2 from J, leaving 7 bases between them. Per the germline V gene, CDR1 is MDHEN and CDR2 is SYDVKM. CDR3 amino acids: CASSLWRGNTEAFF. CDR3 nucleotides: TGTGCCAGCAGTTTATGGAGGGGTAACACTGAAGCTTTCTTT. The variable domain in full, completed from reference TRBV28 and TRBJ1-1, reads DVKVTQSSRYLVKRTGEKVFLECVQDMDHENMFWYRQDPGLGLRLIYFSYDVKMKEKGDIPEGYSVSREKKERFSLILESASTNQTSMYLCASSLWRGNTEAFFGQGTRLTVV.

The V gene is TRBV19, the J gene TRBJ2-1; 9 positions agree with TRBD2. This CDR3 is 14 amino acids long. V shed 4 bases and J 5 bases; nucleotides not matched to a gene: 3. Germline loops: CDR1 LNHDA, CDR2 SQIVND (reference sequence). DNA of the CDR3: TGTGCCAGTAGTAGCGGGAGGGCCAACAATGAGCAGTTCTTC. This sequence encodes CASSSGRANNEQFF.

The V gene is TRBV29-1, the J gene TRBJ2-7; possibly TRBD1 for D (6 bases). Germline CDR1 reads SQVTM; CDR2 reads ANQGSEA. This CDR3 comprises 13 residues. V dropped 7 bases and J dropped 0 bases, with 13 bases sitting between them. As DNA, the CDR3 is TGCAGCGGCCTACAGGGAAGCTCCTACGAGCAGTACTTC. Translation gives CSGLQGSSYEQYF.

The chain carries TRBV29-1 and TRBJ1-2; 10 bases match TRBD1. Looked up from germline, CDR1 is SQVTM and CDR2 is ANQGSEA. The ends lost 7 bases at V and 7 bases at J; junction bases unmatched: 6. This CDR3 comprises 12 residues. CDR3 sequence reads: CSDRTGGSGYTF. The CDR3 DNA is TGCAGCGACCGGACAGGGGGGTCTGGCTACACCTTC.

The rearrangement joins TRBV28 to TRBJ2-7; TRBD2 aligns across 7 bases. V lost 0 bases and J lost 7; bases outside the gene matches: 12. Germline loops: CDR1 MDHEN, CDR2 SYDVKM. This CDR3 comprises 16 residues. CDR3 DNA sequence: TGTGCCAGCAGTTTATGGGAGGAGGGAGGGGTAGGTGAGCAGTACTTC. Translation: CASSLWEEGGVGEQYF.

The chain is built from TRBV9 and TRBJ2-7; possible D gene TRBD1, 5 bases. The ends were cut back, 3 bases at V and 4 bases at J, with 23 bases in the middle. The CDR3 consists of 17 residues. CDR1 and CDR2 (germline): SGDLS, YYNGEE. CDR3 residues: CASSALATPGKGYEQYF. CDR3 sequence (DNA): TGTGCCAGCAGCGCATTAGCCACTCCAGGGAAGGGGTACGAGCAGTACTTC. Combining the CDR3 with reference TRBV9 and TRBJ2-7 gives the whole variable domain DSGVTQTPKHLITATGQRVTLRCSPRSGDLSVYWYQQSLDQGLQFLIQYYNGEERAKGNILERFSAQQFPDLHSELNLSSLELGDSALYFCASSALATPGKGYEQYFGPGTRLTVT.

Here the CDR3 reads CASSLAGGGNEQFF. CDR3 bases: TGTGCCAGCTCTCTAGCCGGGGGAGGCAATGAGCAGTTCTTC. The V gene is TRBV7-3, the J gene TRBJ2-1; the D gene is possibly TRBD2 (6 bases). The CDR3 is 14 residues long. The germline V and J ends were trimmed by 8 bases and 6 bases, with 17 bases remaining between them. Germline assignment: CDR1 SGHTA and CDR2 FQGTGA.

The DNA of the CDR3 is TGTGCCATCAGTGTAAAGCTCAGGGGCCGGACTGAAGCTTTCTTT. This translates into CAISVKLRGRTEAFF. This chain links TRBV10-3 with TRBJ1-1, with D possibly being TRBD1 (6 bases). Per the germline V gene, CDR1 is ENHRY and CDR2 is SYGVKD. Trimming stripped 4 bases from V and 5 bases from J, with 17 bases between. The CDR3 runs 15 residues.

CDR3: CASTRPKRRGELFF. CDR3 sequence (DNA): TGTGCCAGCACAAGGCCCAAGCGGCGCGGGGAGCTGTTTTTT. The chain couples TRBV2 to TRBJ2-2; D is perhaps TRBD2 (5 bases). CDR1 and CDR2 from the germline V gene are SNHLY and FYNNEI. This CDR3 comprises 14 residues. Trimming took off 7 bases at V and 7 bases at J, with 16 bases between the two ends.

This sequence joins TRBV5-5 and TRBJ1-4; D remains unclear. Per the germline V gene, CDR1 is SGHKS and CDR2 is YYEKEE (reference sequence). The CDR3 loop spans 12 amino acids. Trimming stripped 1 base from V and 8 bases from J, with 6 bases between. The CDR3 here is CASSLNPEKLFF. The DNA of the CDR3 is TGTGCCAGCAGCTTGAACCCCGAAAAACTGTTTTTT.

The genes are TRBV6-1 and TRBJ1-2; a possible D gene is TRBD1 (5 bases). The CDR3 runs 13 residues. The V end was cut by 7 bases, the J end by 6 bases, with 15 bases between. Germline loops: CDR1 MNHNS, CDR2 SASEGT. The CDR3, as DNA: TGTGCCAGCACCATTTTCAGGGCCGATGGCTACACCTTC. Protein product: CASTIFRADGYTF.

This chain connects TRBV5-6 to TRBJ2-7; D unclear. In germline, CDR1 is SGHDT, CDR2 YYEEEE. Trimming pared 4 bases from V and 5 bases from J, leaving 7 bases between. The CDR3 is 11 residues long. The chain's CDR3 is CASSTRNEQYF. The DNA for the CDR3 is TGTGCCAGCAGCACTCGGAACGAGCAGTACTTC.

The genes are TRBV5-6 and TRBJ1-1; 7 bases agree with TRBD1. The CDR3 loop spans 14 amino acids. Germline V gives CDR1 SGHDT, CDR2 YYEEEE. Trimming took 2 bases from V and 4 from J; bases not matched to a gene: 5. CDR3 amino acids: CASSLGGGFTEAFF. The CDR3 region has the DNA TGTGCCAGCAGCTTAGGAGGGGGCTTCACTGAAGCTTTCTTT.

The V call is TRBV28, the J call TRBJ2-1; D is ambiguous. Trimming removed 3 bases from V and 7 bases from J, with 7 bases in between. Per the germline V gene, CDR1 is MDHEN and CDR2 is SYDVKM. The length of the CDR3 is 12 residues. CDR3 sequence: CASSLWGNEQFF. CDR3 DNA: TGTGCCAGCAGTTTGTGGGGTAATGAGCAGTTCTTC.

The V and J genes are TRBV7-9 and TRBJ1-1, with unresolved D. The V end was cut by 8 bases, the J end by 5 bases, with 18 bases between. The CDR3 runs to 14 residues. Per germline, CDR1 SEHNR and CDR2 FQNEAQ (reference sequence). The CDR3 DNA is TGTGCCAGCCGCAAGAGTGGCGAGGGTACTGAAGCTTTCTTT. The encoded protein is CASRKSGEGTEAFF.

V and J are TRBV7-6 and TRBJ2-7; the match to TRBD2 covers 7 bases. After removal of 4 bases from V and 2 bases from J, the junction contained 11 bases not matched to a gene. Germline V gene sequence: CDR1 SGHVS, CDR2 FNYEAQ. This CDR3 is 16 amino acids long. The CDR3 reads CASSSGGMGFTYEQYF. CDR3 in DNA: TGTGCCAGCAGCTCCGGGGGGATGGGGTTTACCTACGAGCAGTACTTC.